The rows below give T cell receptor beta chains drawn from one sample of a study of technical replicates of blood from a handful of donors. Libraries were prepared by immunoSEQ multiplex PCR; TCRdb keeps only in-frame clonotypes and omits some of them. The data show over 55,000 clones, approximately 97% seen once. The sample comprised T cells isolated from PBMCs. The receptor source for this set is a human donor in good health. CDR3s include the opening cysteine and the closing phenylalanine or tryptophan. A D gene is named only where the DNA matches it firmly. A row's size may be missing; if present it is once, few, many or a size class.

-	TRBV5-1	TRBJ1-1	-	TGCGCCAACTTGACAGTTTTGAACACTGAAGCTTTCTTT	CANLTVLNTEAFF
-	TRBV6-1	TRBJ2-5	-	TGTGCCAGCAGTGAACGGTCTAGCAGGCAAGAGACCCAGTACTTC	CASSERSSRQETQYF
TRBD2	TRBV5-6	TRBJ2-3	-	TGTGCCAGCAGACTAGGACTAGCGGGAGATACGCAGTATTTT	CASRLGLAGDTQYF
-	TRBV27	TRBJ2-7	-	TGTGCCAGCAGTTTCTACAGGGAAAACGAGCAGTACTTC	CASSFYRENEQYF
-	TRBV4-1	TRBJ1-2	-	TGCGCCAGCAGCCAAGATCTAGGACACCTTTATGGCTACACCTTC	CASSQDLGHLYGYTF
TRBD1	TRBV6-1	TRBJ2-5	-	TGTGCCAGCAGTGAGACAGGGGCAGAGACCCAGTACTTC	CASSETGAETQYF
-	TRBV5-6	TRBJ1-2	-	TGTGCCAGCAGTTCTAATGGGTGGGCCGGCTATGGCTACACCTTC	CASSSNGWAGYGYTF
-	TRBV20-1	TRBJ2-7	-	TGCAGTGGGGGGGATGGCTACGAGCAGTACTTC	CSGGDGYEQYF
-	TRBV25-1	TRBJ1-1	-	TGTGCCAGCAGTGGCTTGGACAGTGAGAACACTGAAGCTTTCTTT	CASSGLDSENTEAFF
-	TRBV6-5	TRBJ2-3	-	TGTGCCAGCAGTTACTCCGGGAGTGGAACAGATACGCAGTATTTT	CASSYSGSGTDTQYF
TRBD1	TRBV15	TRBJ2-1	-	TGTGCCACCAGCAGAGTAGGGACAGTTTACAATGAGCAGTTCTTC	CATSRVGTVYNEQFF
-	TRBV12-5	TRBJ1-4	-	TGTGCTAGTGGTTTGGTAACGGAGAAACTGTTTTTT	CASGLVTEKLFF
-	TRBV29-1	TRBJ2-2	-	TGCAGCGTTGGGGGGGCGAACACCGGGGAGCTGTTTTTT	CSVGGANTGELFF
TRBD1	TRBV4-1	TRBJ1-4	once	TGCGCCAGCAACCTCGGGACAGATTATGAAAAACTGTTTTTT	CASNLGTDYEKLFF
-	TRBV4-2	TRBJ2-4	-	TGTGCCAGCAGCCAAAAAAAGGGGGTCCCAAACATTCAGTACTTC	CASSQKKGVPNIQYF
TRBD2	TRBV6-4	TRBJ2-1	-	TGTGCCAGCAGTGCTAGCGGGAGACAAAATGAGCAGTTCTTC	CASSASGRQNEQFF
TRBD2	TRBV11-1	TRBJ2-1	-	TGTGCCAGCAGCTTAACTAGCGGGAATGAGCAGTTCTTC	CASSLTSGNEQFF
-	TRBV18	TRBJ1-1	-	TGTGCCAGCTCACCACGGGGGGGGGTGAACACTGAAGCTTTCTTT	CASSPRGGVNTEAFF
-	TRBV28	TRBJ2-3	-	TGTGCCAGCAGTTTATGGACAGCCTTAGAAAACACAGATACGCAGTATTTT	CASSLWTALENTDTQYF
-	TRBV5-1	TRBJ2-6	-	TGCGCCAGCAGCCCGTACACAGGGCCTGGGGCCAACGTCCTGACTTTC	CASSPYTGPGANVLTF
TRBD2	TRBV13	TRBJ2-7	-	TGTGCCAGCAGCACTCGGACTAGCGGGAGCCCTCTGGGGGGAGAGCAGTACTTC	CASSTRTSGSPLGGEQYF
TRBD1	TRBV5-4	TRBJ2-5	-	TGTGCCATCACGGACCAGGGACAGGGAGAGACCCAGTACTTC	CAITDQGQGETQYF
TRBD2	TRBV11-2	TRBJ2-3	-	TGTGCCAGCAGCTTCCGCGGGCTAGCGGCTAGCACAGATACGCAGTATTTT	CASSFRGLAASTDTQYF
TRBD1	TRBV6-5	TRBJ2-3	-	TGTGCCAGCAGTTACTCGATCTGGACAGGGGGCGATACGCAGTATTTT	CASSYSIWTGGDTQYF
-	TRBV6-6	TRBJ1-1	-	TGTGCCAGCAGCAAACAGAGTTTGAACACTGAAGCTTTCTTT	CASSKQSLNTEAFF
-	TRBV19	TRBJ2-3	-	TGTGCCAGTAGTACCCAAGGAGGAGATACGCAGTATTTT	CASSTQGGDTQYF
-	TRBV28	TRBJ1-2	-	TGTGCCAGCAGTACACAGTATGGCTACACCTTC	CASSTQYGYTF
-	TRBV7-9	TRBJ1-1	-	TGTGCCAGCAGCCCGCAACTCCCGAGGGCGTACACTGAAGCTTTCTTT	CASSPQLPRAYTEAFF
TRBD2	TRBV19	TRBJ2-7	-	TGTGCCAGTAGTGTCGCCCGGGACTACTTCTACGAGCAGTACTTC	CASSVARDYFYEQYF
-	TRBV30	TRBJ1-2	-	TGTGCCTGGAGGGACTCGAAGATTGGCTACACCTTC	CAWRDSKIGYTF
-	TRBV9	TRBJ2-5	-	TGTGCCAGCAGCCCATCTGGGGGGGCAGAGACCCAGTACTTC	CASSPSGGAETQYF
-	TRBV18	TRBJ1-2	-	TGTGCCAGCTCACCTGGACAAGGCGGCTACACCTTC	CASSPGQGGYTF
-	TRBV6-1	TRBJ1-2	-	TGTGCCAGCAGTGAAGATAATCGGATCGGGGGAAGGGGCTACACCTTC	CASSEDNRIGGRGYTF
-	TRBV14	TRBJ1-6	-	TGTGCCAGCAGCCAAGGAGGTATCAATAATTCACCCCTCCACTTT	CASSQGGINNSPLHF
TRBD2	TRBV7-9	TRBJ2-7	-	TGTGCCAGCAGCTCGGTGACTAGCGGGAGTGCCTACGAGCAGTACTTC	CASSSVTSGSAYEQYF
-	TRBV4-1	TRBJ1-1	-	TGCGCCAGCAGCCCGCAACCGGCAGGGGATGAAGCTTTCTTT	CASSPQPAGDEAFF
-	TRBV28	TRBJ1-3	-	TGTGCCAGCAGACCAGGGCCTGGAAACACCATATATTTT	CASRPGPGNTIYF
-	TRBV5-1	TRBJ2-1	-	TGCGCCAGCAAATTGGGGGGGGCCGCCTACAATGAGCAGTTCTTC	CASKLGGAAYNEQFF
-	TRBV6-1	TRBJ1-2	once	TGTGCCAGCAGTGGGAGACAGTGGAGGGACTATGGCTACACCTTC	CASSGRQWRDYGYTF
-	TRBV7-8	TRBJ2-2	once	TGTGCCAGCAGCTTAGTAGCCGGGGGGCACACCGGGGAGCTGTTTTTT	CASSLVAGGHTGELFF
-	TRBV19	TRBJ2-7	-	TGTGCCAGTAGTATACTGACTCTCGACGGATACGGCGAGCAGTACTTC	CASSILTLDGYGEQYF
-	TRBV5-4	TRBJ2-1	once	TGTGCCAGCAGCCGTCCTAGTTTTGATGAGCAGTTCTTC	CASSRPSFDEQFF
TRBD1	TRBV10-3	TRBJ1-1	-	TGTGCCATCAGTGAGGGGGACAGGGGGACTGAAGCTTTCTTT	CAISEGDRGTEAFF
-	TRBV6-1	TRBJ2-3	-	TGTGCCAGCAGTGCCCCAGAAACAGATACGCAGTATTTT	CASSAPETDTQYF
TRBD1	TRBV19	TRBJ2-2	-	TGTGCCAGTAGCAGGGACAGGGGGCTTGAGACCGGGGAGCTGTTTTTT	CASSRDRGLETGELFF
-	TRBV7-8	TRBJ1-4	-	TGTGCCAGCAGCGAGGGCTATTCCCATGAAAAACTGTTTTTT	CASSEGYSHEKLFF
TRBD1	TRBV29-1	TRBJ2-3	-	TGCAGCGTTGAAGGGCACCAGGACAGGGTGGATACGCAGTATTTT	CSVEGHQDRVDTQYF
TRBD2	TRBV25-1	TRBJ2-1	-	TGTGCCAGCAGTGATGAGCGGGATAGATACAATGAGCAGTTCTTC	CASSDERDRYNEQFF